This T cell receptor (beta chain) was captured in a study of OX40 agonist ivuxolimab in advanced cancers. Study-wide context: Recorded diagnoses for dose-escalation patients were hepatocellular carcinoma, melanoma, renal cell or head and neck cancer.

This table comes from immunoSEQ multiplex PCR, and its TCRdb copy is limited to in-frame clones, with some not included. The sample lists tens of thousands of clones; about 87% were seen once. Blood specimens came from baseline, cycle 4 day 1, and cycle 7 day 1. The germline V and J ends were trimmed by 2 bases and 7 bases, with 6 bases remaining between them. Germline CDR1 and CDR2: SGHTA and FQGNSA. This CDR3 comprises 12 residues. The sample in question was CD4+ or CD8+ T cells sorted from blood, obtained in a trial of the OX40 agonist ivuxolimab. The receptor was derived from an adult with an advanced solid tumor such as melanoma, head and neck, liver or kidney cancer. The rearrangement links TRBV7-2 to TRBJ2-1; unclear D gene. The CDR3 reads CASSLRKNEQFF. CDR3 in DNA: TGTGCCAGCAGCTTAAGAAAGAATGAGCAGTTCTTC.